This is a list of T cell receptor beta chains from one sample in a study of T cells after yellow fever vaccination. TCRdb fed the 5' RACE reads into MiXCR, producing one record per CDR3 protein. Counted here are more than 80,000 distinct CDR3 sequences, under 7% occurring once; the ten biggest clones make up approximately 39%. Sequencing was performed on CD8+ T cells sorted from PBMCs, taken 10 days after the yellow fever booster vaccination. The receptors originated from a man younger than 35 who received the YFV17D yellow fever vaccine. CDR3s include the opening cysteine and the closing phenylalanine or tryptophan. The D gene is left open where the match is weak. Not every row has a clone size; where given, it reads once, few, many or a size class.

abundance	v_gene	j_gene	d_gene	CDR3nt	CDR3aa
many	TRBV11-1	TRBJ2-1	TRBD2	TGTGCCAGCAGCGGAATGGGATTGGGGGGGGAATCCTACAATGAGCAGTTCTTC	CASSGMGLGGESYNEQFF
many	TRBV29-1	TRBJ2-7	.	TGCAGCGCCGATGGGCCGGGACCGGGATACGAGCAGTACTTC	CSADGPGPGYEQYF
few	TRBV29-1	TRBJ1-2	TRBD1	TGCAGCGTACCACAGGGGGCAAACTATGGCTACACCTTC	CSVPQGANYGYTF
many	TRBV5-1	TRBJ1-6	TRBD1	TGCGCCAGCAGCCCGATCGAGAACAGGGGCCGGGATTCACCCCTCCACTTT	CASSPIENRGRDSPLHF
few	TRBV3-1	TRBJ2-1	TRBD2	TGTGCCAGCAGCCAAGGACTAGCGGGGGGTCACAATGAGCAGTTCTTC	CASSQGLAGGHNEQFF
.	TRBV6-2/TRBV6-3	TRBJ2-7	TRBD1	TGTGCCAGCAGTCCCTTCGGGACAGGGGCCCACGAGCAGTACTTC	CASSPFGTGAHEQYF
.	TRBV15	TRBJ1-1	.	TGTGCCACCAGCAGAGATTCGGACCTGAAGACTGAAGCTTTCTTT	CATSRDSDLKTEAFF
many	TRBV6-2/TRBV6-3	TRBJ2-1	.	TGTGCCAGCAGTTATACAACGGATCACCCTCGGCAGTTCTTC	CASSYTTDHPRQFF
few	TRBV29-1	TRBJ2-7	.	TGCAGCGTTGTAATCAGAACCTACGAGCAGTACTTC	CSVVIRTYEQYF
many	TRBV14	TRBJ2-4	.	TGTGCCAGCAGCCAAGCTCGGACAGCCAAAAACATTCAGTACTTC	CASSQARTAKNIQYF
.	TRBV4-3	TRBJ1-1	.	TGCGCCAGCAGCCAAGATCGCTGGGGAAACACTGAAGCTTTCTTT	CASSQDRWGNTEAFF
.	TRBV4-3	TRBJ1-1	.	TGCGCCAGCAGCCTTAACAGGGTGAGATTTTACACTGAAGCTTTCTTT	CASSLNRVRFYTEAFF
many	TRBV6-1	TRBJ2-3	TRBD2	TGTGCCAGCAGTTTACCCGGGGGGAGCACAGATACGCAGTATTTT	CASSLPGGSTDTQYF
.	TRBV7-9	TRBJ1-4	.	TGTGCCAGCAGCTTAGGTGGGCAGGGACGTCTCTCAACTAATGAAAAACTGTTTTTT	CASSLGGQGRLSTNEKLFF
.	TRBV15	TRBJ1-4	TRBD1	TGTGCCACCAGCAGGGAGAGACAGGGGGAAAAACTGTTTTTT	CATSRERQGEKLFF
.	TRBV5-5	TRBJ2-3	.	TGTGCCAGCAGCTTTTTTCGAGGATTCACAGATACGCAGTATTTT	CASSFFRGFTDTQYF
.	TRBV14	TRBJ2-5	.	TGTGCCAGCAGCCCATACACGGGACGTAGGACCCAAGAGACCCAGTACTTC	CASSPYTGRRTQETQYF
.	TRBV4-1	TRBJ1-2	TRBD1	TGCGCCAGCAGCCAGGCCTCCGGGACAGCCTTCTATGGCTACACCTTC	CASSQASGTAFYGYTF
few	TRBV6-2/TRBV6-3	TRBJ1-2	.	TGTGCCACCCTAGGACAGATCCCTAACTATGGCTACACCTTC	CATLGQIPNYGYTF
many	TRBV12-3/TRBV12-4	TRBJ2-7	TRBD1	TGTGCCAGCAGTTTAGCGGGGGACAGGCACAACTTC	CASSLAGDRHNF
.	TRBV7-9	TRBJ2-2	TRBD1	TGTGCCAGCAGCCCCAACAGGGGGTCGTGGACCGGGGAGCTGTTTTTT	CASSPNRGSWTGELFF
many	TRBV12-3/TRBV12-4	TRBJ2-7	.	TGTGCCAGCAAAAACCCCACTAGTGGCGAGCAGTACTTC	CASKNPTSGEQYF
.	TRBV4-3	TRBJ1-1	.	TGCGCCAGCAGCCAAGGGGGGGAAAGGGGCACTGAAGCTTTCTTT	CASSQGGERGTEAFF
few	TRBV2	TRBJ2-7	.	TGTGCCAGCAGTGTGTCTCAGGGGACTCTCTCCTACGAGCAGTACTTC	CASSVSQGTLSYEQYF
.	TRBV7-9	TRBJ2-7	.	TGTGCCAGCAGCCCTGGGACACATTCCTACGAGCAGTACTTC	CASSPGTHSYEQYF
.	TRBV4-1	TRBJ2-7	.	TGCGCCAGCAGCCAAGACAGGGCAACTTACTACGAGCAGTACTTC	CASSQDRATYYEQYF
few	TRBV10-3	TRBJ2-3	TRBD1	TGTGCCATACAGGGGGCCGACACAGATACGCAGTATTTT	CAIQGADTDTQYF
few	TRBV23-1	TRBJ2-5	.	TGCGCCAGCAGTCCACTCAGGCGCGGGGACCAAGAGACCCAGTACTTC	CASSPLRRGDQETQYF
many	TRBV6-1	TRBJ1-2	.	TGTGCCAGCAGTGAGGGTTGGGAAGCGAATGGCTACACCTTC	CASSEGWEANGYTF
few	TRBV15	TRBJ2-3	TRBD2	TGTGCCACCAGCAGAGGTCGCGGGGGTTTAGATACGCAGTATTTT	CATSRGRGGLDTQYF
few	TRBV4-3	TRBJ2-7	TRBD1	TGCGCCAGCAGCCAAGGGTTGGACAGGGAATACGAGCAGTACTTC	CASSQGLDREYEQYF
few	TRBV6-5	TRBJ1-2	TRBD1	TGTGCCAGCAGTTCAACAGGGGCCAAGACGTATGGCTACACCTTC	CASSSTGAKTYGYTF
.	TRBV30	TRBJ2-3	.	TGTGCCTGGAGTGTACGCAGGGCAAACTATTTT	CAWSVRRANYF
.	TRBV7-6	TRBJ2-7	TRBD2	TGTGCCAGCAGCTTAGCCGGGAGGGACGAGCAGTACTTC	CASSLAGRDEQYF
.	TRBV27	TRBJ2-2	.	TGTGCCAGCAGCCCCAAAACCACGGGGTCCACCGGGGAGCTGTTTTTT	CASSPKTTGSTGELFF
many	TRBV20-1	TRBJ2-3	.	TGCAGTGCAGAGGGAGATAGCGGACGCACAGATACGCAGTATTTT	CSAEGDSGRTDTQYF
few	TRBV5-4	TRBJ2-1	.	TGTGCCAGCAGCAGCCGAAACAATGAGCAGTTCTTC	CASSSRNNEQFF
few	TRBV7-2	TRBJ2-7	.	TGTGCCAGCAGCTTACTCCGGCAGGGATCCCACGAGCAGTACTTC	CASSLLRQGSHEQYF
.	TRBV5-5	TRBJ2-1	TRBD1	TGTGCCAGCAGCCCGGACAGGAGGTCCTACAATGAGCAGTTCTTC	CASSPDRRSYNEQFF
.	TRBV20-1	TRBJ2-5	.	TGCAGTGCCAGCGACAGGGACGCGGGGCAGACCCAGTACTTC	CSASDRDAGQTQYF
.	TRBV5-1	TRBJ1-1	.	TGCGCCAGCAGCTTTGGGAGTGGGAACACTGAAGCTTTCTTT	CASSFGSGNTEAFF
many	TRBV7-9	TRBJ1-2	.	TGTGCCAGCAGCCCCCTTGGACCGGCCGGCTACACCTTC	CASSPLGPAGYTF
many	TRBV12-3/TRBV12-4	TRBJ2-5	.	TGTGCCAGCACAGCCCACGGCATGCAAGAGACCCAGTACTTC	CASTAHGMQETQYF
.	TRBV5-5	TRBJ1-2	TRBD1	TGTGCCAGCAGCTTACGACAGGGGCCCTATGGCTACACCTTC	CASSLRQGPYGYTF
many	TRBV7-9	TRBJ2-1	.	TGTGCCAGCAGCGGCAACGCAGGGACCTACAATGAGCAGTTCTTC	CASSGNAGTYNEQFF
few	TRBV5-1	TRBJ2-1	TRBD1	TGCGCCAGCAGCCCCTCCTTGCAGGGGGCGGGCGATGAGCAGTTCTTC	CASSPSLQGAGDEQFF
.	TRBV2	TRBJ2-3	.	TGTGCCAGCACCACGGGGCGCGGGTCTAGCACAGATACGCAGTATTTT	CASTTGRGSSTDTQYF
.	TRBV20-1	TRBJ2-7	TRBD1	TGCAGTGCTAGGCCTACAGGGGTGGTTTCCGACGAGCAGTACTTC	CSARPTGVVSDEQYF
few	TRBV5-4	TRBJ2-1	TRBD1	TGTGCCAGCAGCCAAGGACAGGAGTACAATGAGCAGTTCTTC	CASSQGQEYNEQFF
many	TRBV5-1	TRBJ2-3	.	TGCGCCAGCAGCTGGGCTCGCACAGGGACAGATACGCAGTATTTT	CASSWARTGTDTQYF
many	TRBV27	TRBJ1-6	TRBD1	TGTGCCAGCAGCGTCAACAGGGGTGGGAATTCACCCCTCCACTTT	CASSVNRGGNSPLHF
many	TRBV20-1	TRBJ2-1	TRBD2	TGCAGTGCGGACTGGACTAGCGGGGGGGCTGGTGAGCAGTTCTTC	CSADWTSGGAGEQFF
.	TRBV5-1	TRBJ1-1	.	TGCGCCAGCAGCACGGACCAGGGAGAAAAGACTGAAGCTTTCTTT	CASSTDQGEKTEAFF
.	TRBV20-1	TRBJ2-3	TRBD1	TGCAGTGCTAGAGATTGGGGACAGGGTGCAGATACGCAGTATTTT	CSARDWGQGADTQYF